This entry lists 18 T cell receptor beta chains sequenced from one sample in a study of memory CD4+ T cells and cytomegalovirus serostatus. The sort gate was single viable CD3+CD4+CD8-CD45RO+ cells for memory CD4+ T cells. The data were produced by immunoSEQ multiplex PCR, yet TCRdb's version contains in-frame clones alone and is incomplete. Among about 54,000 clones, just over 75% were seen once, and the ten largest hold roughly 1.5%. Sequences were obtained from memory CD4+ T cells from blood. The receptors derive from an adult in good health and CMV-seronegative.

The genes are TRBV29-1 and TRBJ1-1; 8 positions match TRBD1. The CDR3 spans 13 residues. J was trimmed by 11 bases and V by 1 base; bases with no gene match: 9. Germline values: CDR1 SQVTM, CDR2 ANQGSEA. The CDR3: CSVEVQGDRGAFF. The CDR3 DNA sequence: TGCAGCGTTGAAGTACAGGGGGACAGAGGGGCTTTCTTT.

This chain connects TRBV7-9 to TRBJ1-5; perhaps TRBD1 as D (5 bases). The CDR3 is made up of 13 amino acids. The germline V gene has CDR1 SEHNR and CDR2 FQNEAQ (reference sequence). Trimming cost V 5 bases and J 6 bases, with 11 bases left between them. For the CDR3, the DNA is TGTGCCAGCAGCCTACAGGATTTTCAGCCCCAGCATTTT. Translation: CASSLQDFQPQHF. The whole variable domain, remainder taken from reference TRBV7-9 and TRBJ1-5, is DTGVSQNPRHKITKRGQNVTFRCDPISEHNRLYWYRQTLGQGPEFLTYFQNEAQLEKSRLLSDRFSAERPKGSFSTLEIQRTEQGDSAMYLCASSLQDFQPQHFGDGTRLSIL.

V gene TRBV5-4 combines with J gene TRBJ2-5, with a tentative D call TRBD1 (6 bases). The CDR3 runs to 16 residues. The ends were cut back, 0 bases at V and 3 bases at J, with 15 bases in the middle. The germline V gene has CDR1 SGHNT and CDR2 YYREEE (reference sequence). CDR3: CASSLDPGVREETQYF. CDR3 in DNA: TGTGCCAGCAGCTTGGATCCAGGGGTGAGAGAAGAGACCCAGTACTTC.

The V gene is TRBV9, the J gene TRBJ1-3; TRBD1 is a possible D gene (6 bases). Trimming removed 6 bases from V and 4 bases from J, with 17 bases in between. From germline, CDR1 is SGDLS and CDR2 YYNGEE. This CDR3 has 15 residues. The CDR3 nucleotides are TGTGCCAGCACCCCATCACGGGGGCTGGGAAACACCATATATTTT. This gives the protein CASTPSRGLGNTIYF.

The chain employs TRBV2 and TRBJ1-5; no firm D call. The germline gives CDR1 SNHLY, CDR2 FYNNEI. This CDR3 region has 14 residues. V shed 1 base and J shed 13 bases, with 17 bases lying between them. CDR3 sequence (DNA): TGTGCCAGCAGTGAAGAGGTAACTGCGGGCGTTCAGCATTTT. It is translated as CASSEEVTAGVQHF.

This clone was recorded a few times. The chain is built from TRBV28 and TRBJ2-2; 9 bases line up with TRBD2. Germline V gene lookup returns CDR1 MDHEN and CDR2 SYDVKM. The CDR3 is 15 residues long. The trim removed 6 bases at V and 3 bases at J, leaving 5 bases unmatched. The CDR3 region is CASRRSGRDTGELFF. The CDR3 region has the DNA TGTGCCAGCAGACGTAGCGGGAGAGACACCGGGGAGCTGTTTTTT.

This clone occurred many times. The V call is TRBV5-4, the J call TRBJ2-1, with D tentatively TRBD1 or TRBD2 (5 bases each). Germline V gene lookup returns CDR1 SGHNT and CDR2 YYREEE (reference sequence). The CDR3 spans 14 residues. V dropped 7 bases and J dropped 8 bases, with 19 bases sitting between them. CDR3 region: CASGPWAGRDEQFF. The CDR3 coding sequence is TGTGCCAGCGGCCCTTGGGCAGGGAGAGATGAGCAGTTCTTC.

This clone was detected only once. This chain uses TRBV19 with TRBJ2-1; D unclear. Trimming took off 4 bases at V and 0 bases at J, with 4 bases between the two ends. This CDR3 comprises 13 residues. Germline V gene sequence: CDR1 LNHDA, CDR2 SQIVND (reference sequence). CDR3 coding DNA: TGTGCCAGTAGTAAGGGCTCCTACAATGAGCAGTTCTTC. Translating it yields CASSKGSYNEQFF.

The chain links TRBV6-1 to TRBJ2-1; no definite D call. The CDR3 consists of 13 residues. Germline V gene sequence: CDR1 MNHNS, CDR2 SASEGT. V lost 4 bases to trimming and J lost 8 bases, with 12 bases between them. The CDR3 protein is CASSAARRYEQFF. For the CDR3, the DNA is TGTGCCAGCAGTGCTGCCCGTCGGTATGAGCAGTTCTTC.

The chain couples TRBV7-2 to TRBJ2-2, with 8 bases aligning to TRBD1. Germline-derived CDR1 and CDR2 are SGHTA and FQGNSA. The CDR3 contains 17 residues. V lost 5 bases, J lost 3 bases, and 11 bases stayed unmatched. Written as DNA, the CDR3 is TGTGCCAGCAGCCCCCGATGGGGGACAGGAGACACCGGGGAGCTGTTTTTT. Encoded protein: CASSPRWGTGDTGELFF.

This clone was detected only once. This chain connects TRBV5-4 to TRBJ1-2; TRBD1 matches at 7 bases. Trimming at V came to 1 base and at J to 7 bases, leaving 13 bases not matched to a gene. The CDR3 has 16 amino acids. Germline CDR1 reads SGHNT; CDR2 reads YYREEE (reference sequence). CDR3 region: CASSLYRGQILGGYTF. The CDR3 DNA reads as TGTGCCAGCAGCTTGTATAGGGGGCAAATTCTAGGTGGCTACACCTTC.

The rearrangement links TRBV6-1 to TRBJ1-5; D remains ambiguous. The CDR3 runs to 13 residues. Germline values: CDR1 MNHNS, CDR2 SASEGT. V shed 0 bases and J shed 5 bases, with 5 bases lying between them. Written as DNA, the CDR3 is TGTGCCAGCAGTGAAGCGGAGGATCAGCCCCAGCATTTT. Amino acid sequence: CASSEAEDQPQHF.

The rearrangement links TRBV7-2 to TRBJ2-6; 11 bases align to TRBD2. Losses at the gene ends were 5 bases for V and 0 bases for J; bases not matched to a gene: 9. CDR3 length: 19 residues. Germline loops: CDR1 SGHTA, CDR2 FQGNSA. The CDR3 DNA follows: TGTGCCAGCAGCCCGGGACTAGCGGAGCCCTTCTCTGGGGCCAACGTCCTGACTTTC. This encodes CASSPGLAEPFSGANVLTF.

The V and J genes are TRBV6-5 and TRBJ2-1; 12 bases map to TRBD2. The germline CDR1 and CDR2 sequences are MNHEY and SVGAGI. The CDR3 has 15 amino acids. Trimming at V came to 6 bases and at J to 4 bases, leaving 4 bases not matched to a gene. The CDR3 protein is CASRPLAGGYNEQFF. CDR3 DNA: TGTGCCAGCAGGCCACTAGCGGGGGGTTACAATGAGCAGTTCTTC.

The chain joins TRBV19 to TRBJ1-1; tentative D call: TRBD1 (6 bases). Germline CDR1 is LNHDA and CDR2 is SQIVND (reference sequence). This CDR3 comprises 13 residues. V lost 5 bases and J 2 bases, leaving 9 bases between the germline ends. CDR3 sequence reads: CASSVQGNTEAFF. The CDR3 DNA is TGTGCCAGTAGTGTACAGGGTAACACTGAAGCTTTCTTT.

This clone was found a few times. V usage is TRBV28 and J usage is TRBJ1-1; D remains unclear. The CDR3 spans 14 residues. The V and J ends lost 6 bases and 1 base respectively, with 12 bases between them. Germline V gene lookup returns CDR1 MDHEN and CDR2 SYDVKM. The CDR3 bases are TGTGCCAGCAGGGATCAAACGACGAACACTGAAGCTTTCTTT. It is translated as CASRDQTTNTEAFF. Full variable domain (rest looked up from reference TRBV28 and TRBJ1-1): DVKVTQSSRYLVKRTGEKVFLECVQDMDHENMFWYRQDPGLGLRLIYFSYDVKMKEKGDIPEGYSVSREKKERFSLILESASTNQTSMYLCASRDQTTNTEAFFGQGTRLTVV.

CDR3 sequence: CASSPSGTYGYTF. The CDR3 coding sequence is TGTGCCAGCAGTCCCTCGGGAACCTATGGCTACACCTTC. The chain couples TRBV28 to TRBJ1-2; D remains unclear. Trimming shortened V by 5 bases and J by 4 bases, and 11 bases separated the two germline ends. There are 13 residues in the CDR3. From germline, CDR1 is MDHEN and CDR2 SYDVKM.

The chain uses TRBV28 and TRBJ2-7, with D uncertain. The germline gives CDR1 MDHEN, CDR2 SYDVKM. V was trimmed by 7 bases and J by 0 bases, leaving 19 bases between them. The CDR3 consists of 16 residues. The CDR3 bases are TGTGCCAGCACCTTAAATCGGTGGGGAAGCTCCTACGAGCAGTACTTC. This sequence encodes CASTLNRWGSSYEQYF.